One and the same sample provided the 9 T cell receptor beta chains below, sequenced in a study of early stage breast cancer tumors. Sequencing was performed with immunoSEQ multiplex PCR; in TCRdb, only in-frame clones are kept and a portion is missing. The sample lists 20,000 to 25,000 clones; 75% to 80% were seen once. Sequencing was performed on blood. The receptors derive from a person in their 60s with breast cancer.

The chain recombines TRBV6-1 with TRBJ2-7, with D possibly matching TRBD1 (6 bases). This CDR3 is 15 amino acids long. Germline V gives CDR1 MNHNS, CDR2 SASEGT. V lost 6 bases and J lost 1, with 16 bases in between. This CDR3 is CASRASPGDSYEQYF. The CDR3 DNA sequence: TGTGCCAGCAGGGCCAGCCCAGGGGATTCCTACGAGCAGTACTTC.

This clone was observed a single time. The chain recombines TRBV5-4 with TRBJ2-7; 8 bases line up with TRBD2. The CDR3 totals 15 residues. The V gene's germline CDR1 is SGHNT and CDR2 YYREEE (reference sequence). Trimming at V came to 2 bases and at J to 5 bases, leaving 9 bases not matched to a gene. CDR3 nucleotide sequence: TGTGCCAGCAGCTTTTCGACGGGGGGGCCCCACGAGCAGTACTTC. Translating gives CASSFSTGGPHEQYF. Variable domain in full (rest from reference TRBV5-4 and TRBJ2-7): ETGVTQSPTHLIKTRGQQVTLRCSSQSGHNTVSWYQQALGQGPQFIFQYYREEENGRGNFPPRFSGLQFPNYSSELNVNALELDDSALYLCASSFSTGGPHEQYFGPGTRLTVT.

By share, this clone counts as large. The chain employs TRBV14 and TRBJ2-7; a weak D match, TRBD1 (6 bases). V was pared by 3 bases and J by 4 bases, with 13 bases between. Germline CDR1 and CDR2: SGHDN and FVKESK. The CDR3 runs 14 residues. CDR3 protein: CASSHLGGSYEQYF. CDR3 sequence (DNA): TGTGCCAGCAGCCACTTAGGGGGAAGTTACGAGCAGTACTTC.

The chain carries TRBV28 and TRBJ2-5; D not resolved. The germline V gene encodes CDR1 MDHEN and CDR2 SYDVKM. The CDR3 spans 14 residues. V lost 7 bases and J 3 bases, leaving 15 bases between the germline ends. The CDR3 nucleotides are TGTGCCAGCATAAGGTTCCCGGGCGAAGAGACCCAGTACTTC. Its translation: CASIRFPGEETQYF.

The DNA for the CDR3 is TGTGCCAGCAGCCAAGGTCCGGGGACCACTGAAGCTTTCTTT. It translates to CASSQGPGTTEAFF. The chain joins TRBV4-2 to TRBJ1-1; D is perhaps TRBD1 (5 bases). The CDR3 loop spans 14 amino acids. CDR1 is LGHNA, CDR2 YNFKEQ, per germline. Deletions cut 1 base from V and 4 bases from J, with 10 bases between.

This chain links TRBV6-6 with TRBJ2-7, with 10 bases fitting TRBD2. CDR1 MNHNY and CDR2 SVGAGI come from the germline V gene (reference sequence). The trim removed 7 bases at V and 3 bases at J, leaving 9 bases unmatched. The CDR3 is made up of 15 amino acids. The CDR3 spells CASTLRTSGNYEQYF. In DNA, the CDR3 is TGTGCCAGCACCCTCCGGACTAGCGGAAACTACGAGCAGTACTTC.

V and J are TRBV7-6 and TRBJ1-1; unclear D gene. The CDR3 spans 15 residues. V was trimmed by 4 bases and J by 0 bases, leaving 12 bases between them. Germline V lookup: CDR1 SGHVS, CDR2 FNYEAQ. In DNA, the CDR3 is TGTGCCAGCAGCTCTGGACGGGCAATGAACACTGAAGCTTTCTTT. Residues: CASSSGRAMNTEAFF.

The CDR3, as DNA: TGCGCCAGCAGTAGGTCTAGCGGGAACACCGGGGAGCTGTTTTTT. Translating gives CASSRSSGNTGELFF. V is TRBV5-1 and J is TRBJ2-2, with 7 bases aligning to TRBD2. Germline loops: CDR1 SGHRS, CDR2 YFSETQ. There are 15 residues in the CDR3. The ends lost 5 bases at V and 1 base at J; junction bases unmatched: 5.

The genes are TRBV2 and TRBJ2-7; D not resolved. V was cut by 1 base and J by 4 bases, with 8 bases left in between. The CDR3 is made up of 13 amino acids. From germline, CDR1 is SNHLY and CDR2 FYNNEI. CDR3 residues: CASSEGPQYEQYF. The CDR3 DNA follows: TGTGCCAGCAGTGAAGGTCCTCAATACGAGCAGTACTTC.